The following is a T cell receptor (beta chain) sequence with its context. Antigen: not known. The method was immunoSEQ multiplex PCR; TCRdb's version includes in-frame clones alone and lacks a portion of them. The sample holds more than 9,000 clones; approximately 71% are singletons and the top ten take 8% to 9.5%. The sample is drawn from a study of vaccination effects on CD4 cells after COVID-19. Study conclusions and caveats: Clones arising from infection and from vaccination showed marked clonal contraction late after vaccination.

Antigen-specific CD4+ T cells expanded by the ViraFEST assay with viral peptide pools were then sequenced. Once cultured for roughly nine days, the cells underwent separation to obtain CD4+ T cells. Participants were given two doses of BNT162b2 or mRNA-1273 vaccine. Fresh IL-2-containing medium replaced half the medium on days 3 and 7. Germline CDR1 and CDR2: SGHKS and YYEKEE (reference sequence). V was pared by 4 bases and J by 2 bases, with 6 bases of the junction left unmatched. The CDR3 is made up of 16 amino acids. The receptor was derived from a human donor who received a COVID-19 vaccine. The sequences come from CD4+ T cells from PBMCs cultured with SARS-CoV-2 spike peptides, collected after COVID-19 vaccination. The chain links TRBV5-5 to TRBJ2-2; 9 nucleotides agree with TRBD1. The CDR3 region has the DNA TGTGCCAGCAGCCAAGGGACAGGGCGAAACACCGGGGAGCTGTTTTTT. Translation gives CASSQGTGRNTGELFF.